These 27 T cell receptor beta chains share one sample of origin, sequenced in a study of T cell changes during pregnancy in multiple sclerosis. Libraries were prepared by immunoSEQ multiplex PCR; TCRdb keeps only in-frame clonotypes and omits some of them. The table shows about 100,000 clones, with 80% to 95% occurring only once. The sequences come from peripheral blood, collected after pregnancy. The receptors stem from a female donor with multiple sclerosis, enrolled in a pregnancy study.

The rearrangement joins TRBV27 to TRBJ1-5, with no clear D. The CDR3 extends over 16 amino acids. Germline values: CDR1 MNHEY, CDR2 SMNVEV (reference sequence). V was cut by 6 bases and J by 1 base, with 16 bases left in between. CDR3 in amino acids: CASSHFVTGSNQPQHF. CDR3 DNA: TGTGCCAGCAGCCACTTCGTGACGGGGAGCAATCAGCCCCAGCATTTT.

The chain joins TRBV19 to TRBJ2-1, with TRBD1 as a possible D gene (7 bases). The CDR3 contains 16 residues. Trimming pared 7 bases from V and 1 base from J, leaving 17 bases between. The germline V gene has CDR1 LNHDA and CDR2 SQIVND (reference sequence). The DNA of the CDR3 is TGTGCCAGTACCGAAACGACAGGGAGGTCCTACAATGAGCAGTTCTTC. Its translation: CASTETTGRSYNEQFF.

The chain uses TRBV5-1 and TRBJ2-7; 7 bases agree with TRBD1. Germline V gene lookup returns CDR1 SGHRS and CDR2 YFSETQ. The CDR3 is 14 amino acids. V gave up 4 bases and J gave up 3 bases; unmatched junction bases: 7. The CDR3 spells CASSVGQPSYEQYF. The CDR3 nucleotides are TGCGCCAGCAGCGTGGGACAGCCTAGCTACGAGCAGTACTTC.

The rearrangement links TRBV6-1 to TRBJ2-7, with a weak D call TRBD2 (5 bases). The V gene lost 7 bases and the J gene lost 0 bases, with 13 bases spanning the gap. This CDR3 has 14 amino acids. Germline CDR1 and CDR2: MNHNS and SASEGT. The CDR3 is CASTKEGYSYEQYF. Written as DNA, the CDR3 is TGTGCCAGCACGAAAGAGGGCTACTCCTACGAGCAGTACTTC.

The chain employs TRBV5-1 and TRBJ2-1; 11 nucleotides agree with TRBD1. The CDR3 spans 19 residues. Looked up from germline, CDR1 is SGHRS and CDR2 is YFSETQ. With V trimmed by 2 bases and J by 7 bases, 17 bases remained unmatched. CDR3 in DNA: TGCGCCAGCAGCTTCGGGACAGGGGGAGCGCTGGCTGGGAGGAATGAGCAGTTCTTC. Translating gives CASSFGTGGALAGRNEQFF.

The chain couples TRBV9 to TRBJ2-7, with 7 bases that match TRBD1. This CDR3 has 14 amino acids. V shed 4 bases and J 3 bases; nucleotides not matched to a gene: 7. Germline V lookup: CDR1 SGDLS, CDR2 YYNGEE. The CDR3 loop is CASSPGWDSYEQYF. The DNA of the CDR3 is TGTGCCAGCAGCCCCGGGTGGGACAGCTACGAGCAGTACTTC.

This rearrangement joins TRBV25-1 to TRBJ1-1; 7 nucleotides match TRBD1. V lost 6 bases to trimming and J lost 5 bases; unmatched junction nucleotides: 15. CDR1 is MGHDK and CDR2 is SYGVNS in the germline V gene. This CDR3 region has 16 residues. The CDR3 here is CASRQTGTGTRTEAFF. DNA for the CDR3: TGTGCCAGCAGACAGACAGGGACGGGGACACGGACTGAAGCTTTCTTT.

The table lists this clone with a count of one. The V call is TRBV6-5, the J call TRBJ1-4; perhaps TRBD1 as D (5 bases). CDR3 size: 14 residues. V was shortened by 6 bases and J by 8 bases, with 16 bases between the two germline ends. Germline V gene data show CDR1 as MNHEY and CDR2 as SVGAGI. The DNA of the CDR3 is TGTGCCAGCAGCCCGACAGTGATGAACGAAAAACTGTTTTTT. This gives the protein CASSPTVMNEKLFF.

This clone has just one count. The J gene is TRBJ1-1, the V gene TRBV20-1; D perhaps matches TRBD1 (5 bases). Between the trimmed V and J ends, which lost 2 bases and 11 bases, there was a span of 9 bases. CDR1 is DFQATT and CDR2 is SNEGSKA in the germline V gene (reference sequence). The CDR3 covers 10 residues. The CDR3 nucleotides read TGCAGTGCTAGACAGGGTGCGGCTTTCTTT. Translated: CSARQGAAFF.

This sequence joins TRBV15 and TRBJ2-3; unclear D gene. CDR1 LNHNV and CDR2 YYDKDF come from the germline V gene (reference sequence). This CDR3 spans 13 amino acids. V was pared by 6 bases and J by 3 bases, with 10 bases between. CDR3 loop: CATRTPGTDTQYF. DNA for the CDR3: TGTGCCACCAGGACTCCCGGGACAGATACGCAGTATTTT.

This clone is a singleton in its sample. This chain uses TRBV25-1 with TRBJ2-7, with D perhaps TRBD1 (5 bases). The germline V gene encodes CDR1 MGHDK and CDR2 SYGVNS. V lost 5 bases, J lost 5 bases, and 10 bases lay in between. The CDR3 loop spans 12 amino acids. CDR3 region: CASSRGLDEQYF. CDR3 coding DNA: TGTGCCAGCAGTAGGGGCCTAGACGAGCAGTACTTC.

V and J are TRBV28 and TRBJ2-3; 10 nucleotides align to TRBD2. Trimming took 2 bases from V and 2 from J; bases not matched to a gene: 19. The length of the CDR3 is 21 residues. CDR1 and CDR2 (germline): MDHEN, SYDVKM. This CDR3 is CASSLNLAGVSVPLDTDTQYF. CDR3 sequence (DNA): TGTGCCAGCAGTTTAAACCTAGCGGGAGTTTCAGTCCCATTGGACACAGATACGCAGTATTTT. The complete variable domain, with remaining parts taken from reference TRBV28 and TRBJ2-3, reads DVKVTQSSRYLVKRTGEKVFLECVQDMDHENMFWYRQDPGLGLRLIYFSYDVKMKEKGDIPEGYSVSREKKERFSLILESASTNQTSMYLCASSLNLAGVSVPLDTDTQYFGPGTRLTVL.

The rearrangement links TRBV29-1 to TRBJ2-4; 10 bases match TRBD1. The junction had 12 bases not matched to a gene; V was cut back by 7 bases and J by 0 bases. The germline V gene encodes CDR1 SQVTM and CDR2 ANQGSEA. This CDR3 is 17 amino acids long. CDR3 residues: CSATGGLATLAKNIQYF. The CDR3 DNA follows: TGCAGCGCGACAGGGGGCCTAGCGACGCTAGCCAAAAACATTCAGTACTTC.

The chain links TRBV6-5 to TRBJ2-7; 9 nucleotides match TRBD1. Germline V gives CDR1 MNHEY, CDR2 SVGAGI. CDR3 length equals 15 residues. V lost 0 bases, J lost 4 bases, and 4 bases stayed unmatched. CDR3 DNA sequence: TGTGCCAGCAGTTACTCGACGACAGGGGGGTACGAGCAGTACTTC. Translated: CASSYSTTGGYEQYF.

The V and J genes are TRBV5-1 and TRBJ2-5; 8 bases line up with TRBD1. The CDR3 loop spans 15 amino acids. After removal of 0 bases from V and 7 bases from J, the junction contained 8 bases not matched to a gene. Germline V CDR1 and CDR2: SGHRS, YFSETQ. DNA of the CDR3: TGCGCCAGCAGCTTGGGAGACAGGGGCGGAGGGACCCAGTACTTC. Translating it yields CASSLGDRGGGTQYF.

The gene calls are TRBV29-1 and TRBJ2-6, with D possibly TRBD2 on 6 matching bases. With 3 bases removed from V and 0 bases from J, the gap between germline ends came to 12 bases. CDR1 is SQVTM and CDR2 is ANQGSEA in the germline V gene. The CDR3 is 16 amino acids. CDR3 nucleotide sequence: TGCAGCGTTGAGGGGGGAGTCGGCTCTGGGGCCAACGTCCTGACTTTC. Amino acids: CSVEGGVGSGANVLTF.

The gene calls are TRBV10-3 and TRBJ1-1; D is possibly TRBD1 (5 bases). The CDR3 is made up of 13 amino acids. Trimming cost V 11 bases and J 0 bases, with 13 bases left between them. Germline values: CDR1 ENHRY, CDR2 SYGVKD. The CDR3: CAVQGSMNTEAFF. Here the CDR3 DNA reads TGTGCCGTTCAGGGAAGCATGAACACTGAAGCTTTCTTT.

The chain combines TRBV28 with TRBJ2-3; 8 positions match TRBD2. CDR3 length: 15 amino acids. Per germline, CDR1 MDHEN and CDR2 SYDVKM. J lost 4 bases, V lost 6 bases, and 9 bases had no gene match. The DNA of the CDR3 is TGTGCCAGCAGCCGCAGCGGGAGTATTGCAGATACGCAGTATTTT. It codes for CASSRSGSIADTQYF.

The rearrangement links TRBV7-9 to TRBJ1-2; a weak D match, TRBD1 (5 bases). With 4 bases removed from V and 0 bases from J, the gap between germline ends came to 12 bases. Germline CDR1 is SEHNR and CDR2 is FQNEAQ (reference sequence). The CDR3 has 15 residues. The CDR3 DNA reads as TGTGCCAGCAGCTCCCAGCTCAGGGCTAACTATGGCTACACCTTC. Protein product: CASSSQLRANYGYTF.

The chain combines TRBV5-6 with TRBJ2-7, with 8 bases matching TRBD1. The germline V gene encodes CDR1 SGHDT and CDR2 YYEEEE. The CDR3 spans 13 residues. CDR3 sequence reads: CASSRDVPGQVLV. The CDR3 nucleotides read TGTGCCAGCAGCCGGGACGTCCCGGGACAGGTATTGGTC.

This rearrangement joins TRBV9 to TRBJ1-5; D perhaps matches TRBD1 (6 bases). Germline loops: CDR1 SGDLS, CDR2 YYNGEE. V was shortened by 0 bases and J by 1 base, with 8 bases between the two germline ends. This CDR3 is built from 15 residues. CDR3 nucleotide sequence: TGTGCCAGCAGCGTAGGCACAGGGAGCAATCAGCCCCAGCATTTT. Protein product: CASSVGTGSNQPQHF.

The rearrangement uses TRBV4-1 and TRBJ1-4; 7 bases agree with TRBD1. Germline V gene sequence: CDR1 MGHRA, CDR2 YSYEKL. This CDR3 contains 16 residues. The J segment lost 0 bases and the V segment lost 4 bases, leaving 5 bases of the junction unmatched. CDR3 nucleotides: TGCGCCAGCAGCCTGGGACAGCTCGCAACTAATGAAAAACTGTTTTTT. It codes for CASSLGQLATNEKLFF.

The chain employs TRBV5-6 and TRBJ2-5, with a possible D match to TRBD1 (5 bases). With 4 bases removed from V and 3 bases from J, the gap between germline ends came to 10 bases. CDR3 size: 13 residues. Germline loops: CDR1 SGHDT, CDR2 YYEEEE. The CDR3 coding sequence is TGTGCCAGCAGCCCTGGACACAAAGAGACCCAGTACTTC. It is translated as CASSPGHKETQYF. Full variable domain (missing parts from reference TRBV5-6 and TRBJ2-5): DAGVTQSPTHLIKTRGQQVTLRCSPKSGHDTVSWYQQALGQGPQFIFQYYEEEERQRGNFPDRFSGHQFPNYSSELNVNALLLGDSALYLCASSPGHKETQYFGPGTRLLVL.

This clone was observed a few times. The chain joins TRBV28 to TRBJ1-3; 10 bases are a match to TRBD1. CDR1 MDHEN and CDR2 SYDVKM come from the germline V gene. The CDR3 is 16 amino acids. V shed 5 bases and J 4 bases; nucleotides not matched to a gene: 8. The CDR3 is CASSPPGQGLGNTIYF. For the CDR3, the DNA is TGTGCCAGCAGTCCACCGGGACAGGGGTTAGGAAACACCATATATTTT.

The V and J genes are TRBV7-9 and TRBJ1-4; 8 bases align to TRBD1. The CDR3 runs 16 residues. V gave up 5 bases and J gave up 4 bases; unmatched junction bases: 9. CDR1 SEHNR and CDR2 FQNEAQ come from the germline V gene (reference sequence). DNA of the CDR3: TGTGCCAGCAGCCTTAGACAGGGGAGTATTAATGAAAAACTGTTTTTT. This translates into CASSLRQGSINEKLFF.

A single count supports this clone. V is TRBV4-3 and J is TRBJ2-1; no firm D call. Per germline, CDR1 LGHNA and CDR2 YSLEER. The V gene lost 0 bases and the J gene lost 8 bases, with 8 bases spanning the gap. The CDR3 spans 13 residues. This CDR3 is CASSQETVYEQFF. As DNA, the CDR3 is TGCGCCAGCAGCCAAGAAACGGTTTATGAGCAGTTCTTC.

This clone appeared once. This rearrangement joins TRBV5-1 to TRBJ2-5; tentative D call: TRBD2 (6 bases). Germline V gene sequence: CDR1 SGHRS, CDR2 YFSETQ. This CDR3 has 17 amino acids. The V end lost 3 bases, the J end lost 2 bases, and 20 bases lay between the germline ends. CDR3 DNA: TGCGCCAGCAGCTCCGGACATAGCGGTCTGGAGCAAGAGACCCAGTACTTC. It codes for CASSSGHSGLEQETQYF.